This TCR beta chain comes out of a study of T-cell reconstitution after alpha-beta-depleted transplantation in children. V dropped 0 bases and J dropped 0; count of bases not matched to a gene: 3. The CDR3 has 17 amino acids. Per germline, CDR1 SGHTA and CDR2 FQGNSA. Unique molecular identifiers were incorporated into the prepared TCRbeta library. TCRdb re-analysed the PCR reads in MiXCR, keeping a single row per CDR3 protein. The sample holds some 400,000 distinct CDR3 sequences, roughly 20% seen once. The receptor comes from a human donor who donated a stem cell graft to a child with acute myeloid leukemia. The chain recombines TRBV7-2 with TRBJ2-2; TRBD2 matches 8 bases. The starting material was PBMCs from the stem cell graft donor, obtained from the stem cell graft. CDR3 residues: CASSLAWGLANTGELFF. In DNA, the CDR3 is TGTGCCAGCAGCTTAGCGTGGGGACTAGCGAACACCGGGGAGCTGTTTTTT.